This TCR beta chain was observed in a study of blood T cell repertoires in COVID-19. The CDR3 is 16 residues long. CDR1 is SGHNT and CDR2 is YYREEE in the germline V gene (reference sequence). J gave up 0 bases and V 9 bases, and 12 bases lay outside the gene matches. This clone is a singleton in its sample. Profiling relied on immunoSEQ multiplex PCR, and the TCRdb table lists in-frame clones only, not all of them. The sample has 270,000 or so clones, about 85% seen once; the top ten hold 13%. The chain is built from TRBV5-4 and TRBJ1-3; TRBD1 agrees at 7 bases. The sample was peripheral blood. The sequence was obtained from a human donor in a cohort sampled during active COVID-19. CDR3 region: CAMSGGWKLSGNTIYF. DNA of the CDR3: TGTGCCATGTCAGGGGGGTGGAAGCTCTCTGGAAACACCATATATTTT.